The source of this T cell receptor beta chain is a study of T-cell memory formation after mild COVID-19. Points from the study as a whole: Memory from before infection featured some responding clones, which suggests cross-reactive memory joined. Later expanders leaned toward CD4+, whereas clones contracting from day 15 to 85 were balanced CD4/CD8.

The V end was cut by 6 bases, the J end by 8 bases, with 13 bases between. Germline V lookup: CDR1 ENHRY, CDR2 SYGVKD. The CDR3 spans 13 residues. TCRdb used MiXCR to reprocess the 5' RACE reads, holding one entry per CDR3 protein. The sample records roughly 110,000 distinct CDR3 sequences, about an eighth being singletons. In its sample, this clonotype was seen many times. Antigen specificity is unknown. The rearrangement links TRBV10-3 to TRBJ1-4; D unclear. The sequencing input was PBMCs or a T cell subset sorted from them (not recorded which). The TCR was taken from a man between 18 and 35 years old who had mild COVID-19 (a few samples of this study predate the infection). Cell type and time point are not known. The CDR3 nucleotides read TGTGCCATCAGGCCGGGAACGGGGGAAAAACTGTTTTTT. Encoded protein: CAIRPGTGEKLFF.